Below are 20 T cell receptor beta chains sequenced from a single sample in a study of blood T cell repertoires in COVID-19. Only in-frame clones appear in the TCRdb table, and some are missing; sequencing was by immunoSEQ multiplex PCR. The table has tens of thousands of clones, roughly 84% seen once. The source material was peripheral blood. The receptors come from a man of 80 years or more with active COVID-19.

This clone was seen only once. The chain carries TRBV3-1 (or the pseudogene TRBV3-2) and TRBJ1-1; D might be TRBD1 (5 bases). The ends were cut back, 3 bases at V and 0 bases at J, with 8 bases in the middle. This CDR3 comprises 14 residues. In germline, CDR1 is LGHDT, CDR2 YNNKEL (reference sequence). The CDR3 sequence: CASSQDNLNTEAFF. CDR3 DNA: TGTGCCAGCAGCCAGGACAACTTGAACACTGAAGCTTTCTTT.

V usage is TRBV5-4 and J usage is TRBJ2-3; TRBD1 matches 8 bases. The V gene's germline CDR1 is SGHNT and CDR2 YYREEE (reference sequence). The CDR3 is made up of 15 amino acids. V lost 3 bases, J lost 3 bases, and 6 bases stayed unmatched. The CDR3 region has the DNA TGTGCCAGCAGCTCTCGGGACAGGTTGACAGATACGCAGTATTTT. The encoded protein is CASSSRDRLTDTQYF.

The chain has TRBV5-1 and TRBJ1-4, with D perhaps TRBD1 (5 bases). Trimming stripped 2 bases from V and 0 bases from J, with 11 bases between. The CDR3 contains 16 residues. In germline, CDR1 is SGHRS, CDR2 YFSETQ. Written as DNA, the CDR3 is TGCGCCAGCAGCTTTGAGGTACAGGCAACTAATGAAAAACTGTTTTTT. This gives the protein CASSFEVQATNEKLFF.

The chain carries TRBV19 and TRBJ1-1, with D possibly matching TRBD1 (5 bases). Germline CDR1 and CDR2: LNHDA and SQIVND (reference sequence). The V and J ends lost 4 bases and 1 base respectively, with 13 bases between them. This CDR3 comprises 15 residues. CDR3 loop: CASSTWGEPNTEAFF. The CDR3 DNA is TGTGCCAGTAGTACCTGGGGGGAACCGAACACTGAAGCTTTCTTT.

The chain is built from TRBV27 and TRBJ1-6, with TRBD1 as a possible D gene (6 bases). Trimming removed 3 bases from V and 7 bases from J, with 13 bases in between. Germline V CDR1 and CDR2: MNHEY, SMNVEV (reference sequence). The CDR3 has 15 amino acids. The CDR3 here is CASSFWDKENSPLHF. CDR3 DNA: TGTGCCAGCAGTTTCTGGGACAAGGAAAATTCACCCCTCCACTTT.

The gene calls are TRBV10-1 and TRBJ1-1, with 9 bases that match TRBD1. This CDR3 region has 16 residues. The germline CDR1 and CDR2 sequences are WNHNN and SYGVQD (reference sequence). With V trimmed by 3 bases and J by 6 bases, 11 bases remained unmatched. CDR3 loop: CASSDGDRVSGSEAFF. In DNA, the CDR3 is TGCGCCAGCAGTGACGGGGACAGGGTTTCGGGGTCTGAAGCTTTCTTT.

The rearrangement joins TRBV2 to TRBJ2-1; 7 nucleotides line up with TRBD1. The CDR3 sequence is 15 residues long. J was trimmed by 4 bases and V by 6 bases; bases with no gene match: 9. CDR1 is SNHLY and CDR2 is FYNNEI in the germline V gene. The DNA for the CDR3 is TGTGCCAGCAGCCGACAGGGATTTTCGTACAATGAGCAGTTCTTC. Amino acids: CASSRQGFSYNEQFF.

The chain links TRBV11-2 to TRBJ2-6; D is perhaps TRBD2 (6 bases). From germline, CDR1 is SGHAT and CDR2 FQNNGV. Between the trimmed V and J ends, which lost 1 base and 0 bases, there was a span of 13 bases. This CDR3 is built from 18 residues. As DNA, the CDR3 is TGTGCCAGCAGCTTAGCCGGGGCGGGGAGCTCTGGGGCCAACGTCCTGACTTTC. Its protein is CASSLAGAGSSGANVLTF.

J is TRBJ2-5 and V is TRBV7-9, with 11 bases lining up with TRBD2. This CDR3 contains 17 residues. V lost 4 bases and J lost 1; bases outside the gene matches: 8. Germline V gene data show CDR1 as SEHNR and CDR2 as FQNEAQ (reference sequence). The CDR3 coding sequence is TGTGCCAGCAGCTGGGCTAGCGGGGGGCTTGTCCAAGAGACCCAGTACTTC. The encoded protein is CASSWASGGLVQETQYF. The full variable domain, with the rest looked up from reference TRBV7-9 and TRBJ2-5, is DTGVSQNPRHKITKRGQNVTFRCDPISEHNRLYWYRQTLGQGPEFLTYFQNEAQLEKSRLLSDRFSAERPKGSFSTLEIQRTEQGDSAMYLCASSWASGGLVQETQYFGPGTRLLVL.

The chain uses TRBV11-2 and TRBJ1-5; a weak D match, TRBD1 (6 bases). Germline V lookup: CDR1 SGHAT, CDR2 FQNNGV. There are 16 residues in the CDR3. V was shortened by 2 bases and J by 4 bases, with 15 bases between the two germline ends. Here the CDR3 reads CASSLSSQGGNQPQHF. CDR3 DNA sequence: TGTGCCAGCAGCTTAAGTTCACAGGGAGGGAATCAGCCCCAGCATTTT.

This chain connects TRBV2 to TRBJ2-2; TRBD2 matches at 8 bases. Trimming took 6 bases from V and 3 from J; bases not matched to a gene: 12. CDR1 and CDR2 (germline): SNHLY, FYNNEI. The CDR3 covers 17 residues. The CDR3 region is CASSSPGASGHTGELFF. The DNA for the CDR3 is TGTGCCAGCAGCTCCCCCGGGGCTAGCGGGCACACCGGGGAGCTGTTTTTT.

This chain links TRBV30 with TRBJ1-1; D unresolved. The ends were cut back, 6 bases at V and 5 bases at J, with 16 bases in the middle. The CDR3 is 13 residues long. Germline V CDR1 and CDR2: GTSNPN, SVGIG (reference sequence). CDR3 nucleotide sequence: TGTGCCTGCCAAATCCCGGGGAGGACTGAAGCTTTCTTT. Amino acid sequence: CACQIPGRTEAFF.

CDR3 DNA sequence: TGTGCCAGCAGTTACCAAGGGACAGCGAACACCGGGGAGCTGTTTTTT. Amino acids: CASSYQGTANTGELFF. The chain has TRBV11-3 and TRBJ2-2; 7 bases are shared with TRBD1. Germline CDR1 and CDR2: SGHNT and YENEEA. The CDR3 contains 16 residues. J lost 0 bases, V lost 6 bases, and 7 bases had no gene match.

This chain joins TRBV5-1 and TRBJ1-1; 9 bases are shared with TRBD1. Looked up from germline, CDR1 is SGHRS and CDR2 is YFSETQ. The V segment lost 3 bases and the J segment 6 bases; nucleotides outside the gene matches: 9. The length of the CDR3 is 15 residues. As DNA, the CDR3 is TGCGCCAGCAGCTCGGGACAGGGAACCAACCCTGAAGCTTTCTTT. Translated, it gives CASSSGQGTNPEAFF.

This clone was observed once. The chain uses TRBV4-2 and TRBJ2-6, with TRBD1 as a possible D gene (6 bases). Germline CDR1 reads LGHNA; CDR2 reads YNFKEQ. The V gene lost 3 bases and the J gene lost 5 bases, with 14 bases spanning the gap. This CDR3 is built from 16 residues. CDR3 DNA sequence: TGTGCCAGCAGCCAGGCACAGGGCGAGTGGGCCAACGTCCTGACTTTC. Its translation is CASSQAQGEWANVLTF.

The sample holds a few counts of this clone. The chain employs TRBV10-1 and TRBJ1-3; a weak D match, TRBD1 (5 bases). Germline CDR1 reads WNHNN; CDR2 reads SYGVQD (reference sequence). V was cut by 4 bases and J by 0 bases, with 7 bases left in between. This CDR3 has 14 residues. This chain's CDR3 is CASSGTSSGNTIYF. DNA of the CDR3: TGCGCCAGCAGTGGGACAAGCTCTGGAAACACCATATATTTT.

The rearrangement links TRBV19 to TRBJ2-5; 7 bases are a match to TRBD2. V shed 5 bases and J 2 bases; nucleotides not matched to a gene: 14. CDR1 is LNHDA and CDR2 is SQIVND in the germline V gene (reference sequence). The CDR3 has 17 amino acids. The CDR3 DNA reads as TGTGCCAGTAGTCTCAGCGGGGCTCATTACATTCAAGAGACCCAGTACTTC. This encodes CASSLSGAHYIQETQYF. The full variable domain, completed using reference TRBV19 and TRBJ2-5, is DGGITQSPKYLFRKEGQNVTLSCEQNLNHDAMYWYRQDPGQGLRLIYYSQIVNDFQKGDIAEGYSVSREKKESFPLTVTSAQKNPTAFYLCASSLSGAHYIQETQYFGPGTRLLVL.

The CDR3 is CASSPSQGAGNEQFF. The CDR3 DNA follows: TGTGCCAGCTCACCAAGTCAGGGGGCGGGTAATGAGCAGTTCTTC. The chain joins TRBV18 to TRBJ2-1, with TRBD1 matching over 8 bases. Trimming took 2 bases from V and 7 from J; bases not matched to a gene: 7. Germline lookup yields CDR1 KGHSH and CDR2 LQKENI. The CDR3 runs to 15 residues.

The V call is TRBV7-2, the J call TRBJ2-7; 8 bases are a match to TRBD1. The CDR3 consists of 17 residues. The J segment lost 3 bases and the V segment lost 1 base, leaving 11 bases of the junction unmatched. Germline CDR1 is SGHTA and CDR2 is FQGNSA. The CDR3 sequence is CASSLGVGGQVLYEQYF. The CDR3 DNA is TGTGCCAGCAGCTTAGGGGTGGGGGGACAGGTCCTCTACGAGCAGTACTTC.

This chain connects TRBV7-8 to TRBJ1-2, with 8 bases fitting TRBD1. CDR3 length equals 16 residues. Germline CDR1 reads SGHVS; CDR2 reads FQNEAQ. V shed 5 bases and J 4 bases; nucleotides not matched to a gene: 12. This CDR3 reads CASSSRTGRDSYGYTF. Here the CDR3 DNA reads TGTGCCAGCAGCAGCAGGACAGGGAGGGATTCCTATGGCTACACCTTC.